Listed below are T cell receptor beta chains from one sample, sequenced in a study of blood T cell repertoires in COVID-19. Sequenced by immunoSEQ multiplex PCR; TCRdb stores in-frame clones only, minus some. Among roughly 70,000 clones, 82% were seen once, and the ten largest hold around 4.5%. Sequenced: peripheral blood. These receptors originate from a woman in her fifties or sixties with acute or convalescent COVID-19. Both conserved end residues are part of each CDR3. The D gene is left open where the match is weak. Clone size appears in some rows only: once, few, many, or a class for an expanded clone.

J: TRBJ2-1
D: TRBD2
size: NA
V: TRBV11-2
CDR3: CASSSKAGGSYNEQFF
DNA: TGTGCCAGCAGCTCGAAAGCGGGAGGCTCCTACAATGAGCAGTTCTTC

J: TRBJ1-1
D: NA
size: NA
V: TRBV6-5
CDR3: CASSYLRGTEAFF
DNA: TGTGCCAGCAGTTACCTCCGGGGCACTGAAGCTTTCTTT

J: TRBJ2-5
D: NA
size: few
V: TRBV29-1
CDR3: CSVVQTSGETQYF
DNA: TGCAGCGTTGTCCAGACTTCGGGAGAGACCCAGTACTTC

J: TRBJ1-6
D: TRBD1
size: few
V: TRBV11-1
CDR3: CASSPTGAGNSPLHF
DNA: TGTGCCAGCAGCCCGACAGGGGCAGGGAATTCACCCCTCCACTTT

J: TRBJ1-3
D: NA
size: NA
V: TRBV27
CDR3: CASSPTGWRSTGNTIYF
DNA: TGTGCCAGCAGTCCCACGGGGTGGAGATCTACTGGAAACACCATATATTTT

J: TRBJ2-7
D: TRBD1
size: NA
V: TRBV24-1
CDR3: CATSDSGQGPTYEQYF
DNA: TGTGCCACCAGTGACTCCGGACAGGGGCCCACCTACGAGCAGTACTTC

J: TRBJ1-3
D: TRBD1
size: NA
V: TRBV5-1
CDR3: CASSLDRGTGNTIYF
DNA: TGCGCCAGCAGCCTTGACAGGGGGACTGGAAACACCATATATTTT

J: TRBJ2-3
D: NA
size: NA
V: TRBV6-5
CDR3: CASSSRRTTDTQYF
DNA: TGTGCCAGCAGTTCTAGGAGGACCACAGATACGCAGTATTTT

J: TRBJ2-7
D: TRBD1
size: once
V: TRBV19
CDR3: CASSYRGYEQYF
DNA: TGTGCCAGTAGTTACAGGGGCTACGAGCAGTACTTC

J: TRBJ1-1
D: NA
size: NA
V: TRBV7-2
CDR3: CASSFGRLMAEAFF
DNA: TGTGCCAGCAGCTTTGGCAGGTTAATGGCTGAAGCTTTCTTT

J: TRBJ2-7
D: TRBD2
size: NA
V: TRBV28
CDR3: CASSKRLAGKNEQYF
DNA: TGTGCCAGCAGTAAGAGACTAGCGGGTAAAAACGAGCAGTACTTC

J: TRBJ2-1
D: TRBD2
size: NA
V: TRBV4-2
CDR3: CASSISGRGNEQFF
DNA: TGTGCCAGCAGTATAAGCGGGAGGGGGAATGAGCAGTTCTTC

J: TRBJ1-4
D: TRBD1
size: NA
V: TRBV19
CDR3: CASSISGRGSSVVFF
DNA: TGTGCCAGTAGTATATCGGGCAGGGGGTCGTCTGTGGTGTTTTTT

J: TRBJ2-1
D: TRBD2
size: NA
V: TRBV7-6
CDR3: CASSPRTSGRGNEQFF
DNA: TGTGCCAGCAGCCCGCGCACTAGCGGGAGGGGCAATGAGCAGTTCTTC

J: TRBJ1-5
D: NA
size: NA
V: TRBV6-4
CDR3: CASREVYSNQPQHF
DNA: TGTGCCTCGCGGGAGGTTTATAGCAATCAGCCCCAGCATTTT

J: TRBJ1-4
D: TRBD1
size: NA
V: TRBV5-5
CDR3: CASSLVGTGREKLFF
DNA: TGTGCCAGCAGCTTGGTTGGGACAGGGCGCGAAAAACTGTTTTTT